The rows below give T cell receptor beta chains drawn from one sample of a study of tumour-infiltrating T cells in Burkitt lymphoma. The assay was immunoSEQ multiplex PCR, and TCRdb's table has in-frame clones only and misses some. The table has some 1,000 clones, roughly an eighth seen once. The source material was tumor tissue. The receptors were gathered from a human donor with diffuse large B-cell lymphoma. The CDR3 runs from the conserved cysteine through the conserved F or W. D genes are given only for firm matches. Size tells how often a clone was seen (once, few, many) or the class of an expanded clone, and some rows leave it out.

J: TRBJ1-2
V: TRBV5-1
D: .
size: .
DNA: TGCGCCAGCAGAGGGGCAGTCGGTAACTATGGCTACACCTTC
CDR3: CASRGAVGNYGYTF

J: TRBJ1-1
V: TRBV29-1
D: TRBD1
size: few
DNA: TGCAGCGTTGGGCGGACAGGGGCCAACACTGAAGCTTTCTTT
CDR3: CSVGRTGANTEAFF

J: TRBJ2-2
V: TRBV27
D: .
size: .
DNA: TGTGCCACAGCACCTTGGGACACCGGGGAGCTGTTTTTT
CDR3: CATAPWDTGELFF

J: TRBJ2-5
V: TRBV7-2
D: TRBD2
size: few
DNA: TGTGCCAGCAGCTTAGGACTAGCGGGGGTGATGGTGGCCCAGTACTTC
CDR3: CASSLGLAGVMVAQYF

J: TRBJ1-2
V: TRBV6-5
D: .
size: few
DNA: TGTGCCAGCAGCGGTGGGTCTGGCTACACCTTC
CDR3: CASSGGSGYTF

J: TRBJ1-4
V: TRBV5-4
D: .
size: few
DNA: TGTGCCAGCAGCTTGCGGGGGGGCAATGAAAAACTGTTTTTT
CDR3: CASSLRGGNEKLFF

J: TRBJ2-5
V: TRBV6-1
D: .
size: .
DNA: TGTGCCAGCGGGATCGGTCCGGAGACCCAGTACTTC
CDR3: CASGIGPETQYF

J: TRBJ2-2
V: TRBV7-9
D: .
size: few
DNA: TGTGCCAGCAGCCCTTACACCGGGGAGCTGTTTTTT
CDR3: CASSPYTGELFF

J: TRBJ2-7
V: TRBV5-1
D: .
size: .
DNA: TGCGCCAGCAGCTTGGCAGACGAGCAGTACTTC
CDR3: CASSLADEQYF

J: TRBJ2-7
V: TRBV6-5
D: .
size: few
DNA: TGTGCCAGCAGTTACGGCAGGGTCTACGAGCAGTACTTC
CDR3: CASSYGRVYEQYF

J: TRBJ1-1
V: TRBV7-8
D: TRBD1
size: .
DNA: TGTGCCAGCAGCCCTCATGCAGGACAGGGGGTAGCTTTCTTT
CDR3: CASSPHAGQGVAFF

J: TRBJ2-3
V: TRBV19
D: .
size: .
DNA: TGTGCCAGTAGTGACATCGGGACGCGCATCTATTTT
CDR3: CASSDIGTRIYF

J: TRBJ2-7
V: TRBV11-2
D: .
size: .
DNA: TGTGCCAGCAGCTTCGGGCAGGGAAGCGAGCAGTACTTC
CDR3: CASSFGQGSEQYF

J: TRBJ2-1
V: TRBV28
D: TRBD2
size: .
DNA: TGTGCCAGCAGTTTGGCCCTAGCGGGATCCGATGAGCAGTTCTTC
CDR3: CASSLALAGSDEQFF

J: TRBJ2-3
V: TRBV27
D: .
size: .
DNA: TGTGCCAGCAGTTTTAGCCCCATGGATACGCAGTATTTT
CDR3: CASSFSPMDTQYF